This entry features one T cell receptor beta chain sequence. The germline gives CDR1 MGHRA, CDR2 YSYEKL. The CDR3 totals 15 residues. V gave up 2 bases and J gave up 2 bases, with 10 bases separating them. Primers included in the PCR were 60 Vbeta and 13 Jbeta primers. The assay was immunoSEQ multiplex PCR, and TCRdb's table has in-frame clones only and misses some. The sample contains some 180,000 clones, over 70% of which appear only once. The source of the sample is a study of cytomegalovirus exposure and HLA in healthy donors. The sequence was collected from a young man in good health and CMV-seronegative. V gene TRBV4-1 combines with J gene TRBJ2-1, with D possibly TRBD2 on 6 matching bases. The sample taken for sequencing was PBMCs. DNA for the CDR3: TGCGCCAGCAGCCAACTGGGACTGACCTACAATGAGCAGTTCTTC. Translating gives CASSQLGLTYNEQFF.